The clone carrying this T cell receptor beta chain has only one observation. These data come from a study of blood T cell repertoires in COVID-19. The repertoire was sequenced with immunoSEQ multiplex PCR; TCRdb's copy has only in-frame clones and lacks some. Among about 210,000 clones listed, approximately 81% were seen once. Germline V gene data show CDR1 as MNHEY and CDR2 as SVGAGI. Trimming removed 2 bases at V and 0 bases at J, with 8 bases between. The CDR3 consists of 15 residues. The V call is TRBV6-5, the J call TRBJ1-3, with D perhaps TRBD1 (5 bases). Sequencing used peripheral blood. This TCR was recovered from a woman older than 75 with acute or convalescent COVID-19. In DNA form, the CDR3 reads TGTGCCAGCAGTTACGACAGTATCTCTGGAAACACCATATATTTT. As protein: CASSYDSISGNTIYF.